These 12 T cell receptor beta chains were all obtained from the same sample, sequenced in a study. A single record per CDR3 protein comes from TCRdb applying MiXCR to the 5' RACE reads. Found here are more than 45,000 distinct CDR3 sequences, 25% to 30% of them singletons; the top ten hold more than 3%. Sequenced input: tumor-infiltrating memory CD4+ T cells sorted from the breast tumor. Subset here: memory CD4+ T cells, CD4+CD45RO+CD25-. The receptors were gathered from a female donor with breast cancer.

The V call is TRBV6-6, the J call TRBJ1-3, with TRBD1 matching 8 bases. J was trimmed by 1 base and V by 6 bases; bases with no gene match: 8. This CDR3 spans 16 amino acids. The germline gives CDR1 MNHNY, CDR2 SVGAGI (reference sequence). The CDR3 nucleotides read TGTGCCAGCAGCTCCCCGCAGGGGGCATCTGGAAACACCATATATTTT. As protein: CASSSPQGASGNTIYF.

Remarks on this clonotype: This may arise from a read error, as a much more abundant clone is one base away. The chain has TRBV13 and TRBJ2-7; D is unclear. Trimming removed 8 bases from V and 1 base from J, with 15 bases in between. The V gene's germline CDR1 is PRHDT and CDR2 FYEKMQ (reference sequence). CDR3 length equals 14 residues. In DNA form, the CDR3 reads TGTGCCAGCCGAGAGAGTCGGGTTTCCTACGAGCAGTACTTC. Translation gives CASRESRVSYEQYF.

The CDR3 DNA reads TGCAGCCTCGGACTAGCGGGAGACGGTGAGCAGTTCTTC. Its protein product is CSLGLAGDGEQFF. The chain is built from TRBV29-1 and TRBJ2-1, with 13 bases that match TRBD2. CDR3 length: 13 amino acids. Trimming removed 8 bases from V and 9 bases from J; junction bases left unmatched: 7. The germline V gene encodes CDR1 SQVTM and CDR2 ANQGSEA.

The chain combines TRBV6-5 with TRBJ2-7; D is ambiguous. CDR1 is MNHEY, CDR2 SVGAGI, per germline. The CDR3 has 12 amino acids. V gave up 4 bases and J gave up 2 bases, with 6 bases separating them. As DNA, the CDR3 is TGTGCCAGCAGTTCACAGACCTACGAGCAGTACTTC. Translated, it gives CASSSQTYEQYF.

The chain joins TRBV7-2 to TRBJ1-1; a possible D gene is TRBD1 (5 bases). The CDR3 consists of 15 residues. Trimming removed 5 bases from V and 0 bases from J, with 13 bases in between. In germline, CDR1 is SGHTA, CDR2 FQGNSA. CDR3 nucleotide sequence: TGTGCCAGCAGCCGCGCTCTGACAGTGAACACTGAAGCTTTCTTT. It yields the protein CASSRALTVNTEAFF.

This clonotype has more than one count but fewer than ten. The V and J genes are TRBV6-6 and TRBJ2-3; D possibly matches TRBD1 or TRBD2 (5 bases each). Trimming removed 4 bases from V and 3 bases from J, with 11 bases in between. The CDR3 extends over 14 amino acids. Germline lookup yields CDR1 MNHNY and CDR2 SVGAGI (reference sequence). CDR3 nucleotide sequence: TGTGCCAGCAGTTTTCGGGGCCAAACAGATACGCAGTATTTT. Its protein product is CASSFRGQTDTQYF.

The CDR3 DNA reads TGTGCCAGCAGCCGCCGTGGGAAAGGGGGTAACTATGGCTACACCTTC. This codes for CASSRRGKGGNYGYTF. J is TRBJ1-2 and V is TRBV7-2; the D gene is possibly TRBD1 (6 bases). V was shortened by 5 bases and J by 1 base, with 17 bases between the two germline ends. This CDR3 is 16 amino acids long. Germline CDR1 reads SGHTA; CDR2 reads FQGNSA.

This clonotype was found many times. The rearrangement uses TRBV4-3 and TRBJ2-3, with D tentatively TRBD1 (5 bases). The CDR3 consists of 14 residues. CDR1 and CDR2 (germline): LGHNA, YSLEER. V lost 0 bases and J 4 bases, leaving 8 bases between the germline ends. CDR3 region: CASSQDRGADTQYF. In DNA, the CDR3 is TGCGCCAGCAGCCAAGATAGGGGTGCAGATACGCAGTATTTT.

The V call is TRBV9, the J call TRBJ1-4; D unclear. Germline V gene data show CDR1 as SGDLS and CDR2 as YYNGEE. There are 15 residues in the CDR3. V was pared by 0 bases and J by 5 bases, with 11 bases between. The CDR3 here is CASSVALGGNEKLFF. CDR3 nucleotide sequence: TGTGCCAGCAGCGTAGCTTTGGGAGGGAATGAAAAACTGTTTTTT.

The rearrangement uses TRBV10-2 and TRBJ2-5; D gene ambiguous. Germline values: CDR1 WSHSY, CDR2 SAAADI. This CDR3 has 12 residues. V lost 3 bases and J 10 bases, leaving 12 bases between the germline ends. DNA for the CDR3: TGCGCCAGCAGTGATGGATACCAAAGCCAGTACTTC. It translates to CASSDGYQSQYF.

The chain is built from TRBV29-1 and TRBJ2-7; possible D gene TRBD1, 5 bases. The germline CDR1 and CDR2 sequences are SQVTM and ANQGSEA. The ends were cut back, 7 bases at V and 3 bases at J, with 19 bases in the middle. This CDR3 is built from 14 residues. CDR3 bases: TGCAGCGCCGTGGGGCAAGGGAAACACTACGAGCAGTACTTC. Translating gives CSAVGQGKHYEQYF.

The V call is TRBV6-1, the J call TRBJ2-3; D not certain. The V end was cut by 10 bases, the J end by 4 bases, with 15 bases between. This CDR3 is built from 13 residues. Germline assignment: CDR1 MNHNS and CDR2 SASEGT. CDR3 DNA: TGTGCCACCTCCCCGGGCAGAGCAGATACGCAGTATTTT. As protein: CATSPGRADTQYF.